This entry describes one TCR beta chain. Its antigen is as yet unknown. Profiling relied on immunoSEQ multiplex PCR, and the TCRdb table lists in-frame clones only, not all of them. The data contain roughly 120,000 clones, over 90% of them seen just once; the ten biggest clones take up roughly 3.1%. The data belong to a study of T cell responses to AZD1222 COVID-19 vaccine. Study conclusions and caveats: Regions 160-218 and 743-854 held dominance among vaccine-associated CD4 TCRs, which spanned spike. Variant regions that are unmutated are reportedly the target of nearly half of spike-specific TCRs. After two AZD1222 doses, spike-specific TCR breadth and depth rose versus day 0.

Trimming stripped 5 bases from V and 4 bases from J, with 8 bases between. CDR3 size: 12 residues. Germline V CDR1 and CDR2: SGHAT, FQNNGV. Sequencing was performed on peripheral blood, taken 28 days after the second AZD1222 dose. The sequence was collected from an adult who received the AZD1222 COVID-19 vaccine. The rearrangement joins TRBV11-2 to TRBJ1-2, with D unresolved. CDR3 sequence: CASSPAIYGYTF. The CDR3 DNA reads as TGTGCCAGCAGCCCGGCAATCTATGGCTACACCTTC.